In its sample, the clone carrying this T cell receptor beta chain was seen a few times. The sample comes from a study of identical twins. Trimming removed 3 bases from V and 1 base from J; junction bases left unmatched: 5. CDR3 length equals 16 residues. The germline V gene encodes CDR1 LNHDA and CDR2 SQIVND (reference sequence). MiXCR was run by TCRdb on the 5' RACE reads, yielding one entry per CDR3 protein. The sample carries more than 200,000 distinct CDR3 sequences, less than 9.5% recorded once. Sequencing was carried out using memory (CD45RO+) T cells sorted from blood. The TCR originated in a woman between 18 and 29 years old in good health. The chain has TRBV19 and TRBJ1-5, with TRBD1 identical over 8 bases. Written as DNA, the CDR3 is TGTGCCAGTAGTATGGACAGGGTAACGAGCAATCAGCCCCAGCATTTT. It specifies CASSMDRVTSNQPQHF. Full variable domain (rest looked up from reference TRBV19 and TRBJ1-5): DGGITQSPKYLFRKEGQNVTLSCEQNLNHDAMYWYRQDPGQGLRLIYYSQIVNDFQKGDIAEGYSVSREKKESFPLTVTSAQKNPTAFYLCASSMDRVTSNQPQHFGDGTRLSIL.